The clone carrying this T cell receptor (beta chain) was picked up one time. In the source study's methods: Researchers report that nucleated cell counts were estimated from reference gene primer amplification. Clones were sequenced by immunoSEQ multiplex PCR, and TCRdb holds only the in-frame ones, with some missing. V, J and clone size reflect that table, while D and trimming were determined from the DNA. The sample shows 150,000 or so clones, roughly 80% of them seen only once. This specimen comes from a study of blood T cell repertoires in COVID-19. Study information: Both acute and convalescent COVID-19 samples were obtained from the United States, Italy and Spain. Sample material is recorded as cDNA or gDNA derived from T cells, B-cell-depleted T cells, or PBMCs.

The CDR3 is made up of 14 amino acids. Germline V gene data show CDR1 as MNHEY and CDR2 as SVGAGI. V was clipped by 7 bases and J by 1 base, with 14 bases between them. The sample was peripheral blood. The J gene is TRBJ2-7, the V gene TRBV6-5; D perhaps matches TRBD2 (5 bases). The receptor comes from a woman in her fifties or sixties with acute or convalescent COVID-19. The CDR3 nucleotides are TGTGCCAGCACCCCTAGCCCCACTTCCTACGAGCAGTACGTC. Translated: CASTPSPTSYEQYV.